This TCR beta chain was retrieved from a study of cytomegalovirus exposure and HLA in healthy donors. On this clone itself: The antigen remains undetermined.

Trimming left V 6 bases short and J 8 bases short, with 22 bases between. This CDR3 is 15 amino acids long. Germline lookup yields CDR1 MDHEN and CDR2 SYDVKM. Findings of the study overall: Sequence variants that were highly shared formed a cluster that was likely a sequencing artifact.

Primers: 60 Vbeta forward and 13 Jbeta reverse. The repertoire was sequenced with immunoSEQ multiplex PCR; TCRdb's copy has only in-frame clones and lacks some. The sample lists some 140,000 clones, about 76% occurring once. The chain couples TRBV28 to TRBJ1-2; weak D call: TRBD1 (5 bases). The source material was PBMCs. The origin of this receptor is a man aged 30 to 39 in good health and CMV-seropositive. Here the CDR3 reads CASRRGAREDWGYTF. DNA of the CDR3: TGTGCCAGCAGGCGCGGAGCCAGGGAGGATTGGGGCTACACCTTC.